Detailed here is one T cell receptor beta chain. The source of the sample is a study of CD8+ T cells in alopecia areata. Study summary: In an open-label trial, patients got 5 to 10 mg tofacitinib twice daily.

Noted treatment: oral pan-JAK inhibitor, 5-10 mg twice daily. CD4+ and CD8+ T cells were sorted from PBMCs stained for CD3, CD4 and CD8. Germline V gives CDR1 ENHRY, CDR2 SYGVKD. This CDR3 comprises 13 residues. With V trimmed by 6 bases and J by 6 bases, 7 bases remained unmatched. Extracted RNA was reverse transcribed, and the resulting cDNA served as sequencing template. This table comes from immunoSEQ multiplex PCR, and its TCRdb copy is limited to in-frame clones, with some not included. The sample gives 190,000 or so clones, more than 45% of which show up once; approximately 5.1% is in the top ten.

This chain links TRBV10-3 with TRBJ2-7; 8 nucleotides line up with TRBD2. The sample consisted of CD4+ T cells sorted from blood, taken at week 24, from a patient treated with tofacitinib. The source of this sequence is a human donor with alopecia areata. CDR3 loop: CAIRLGLVGEQYF. The CDR3 region has the DNA TGTGCCATCAGGCTGGGACTAGTCGGCGAGCAGTACTTC.